This T cell receptor beta chain was profiled in a study of cytomegalovirus exposure and HLA in healthy donors. Trimming at V came to 4 bases and at J to 2 bases, leaving 5 bases not matched to a gene. The CDR3 consists of 16 residues. In germline, CDR1 is LNHDA, CDR2 SQIVND (reference sequence). Vbeta (60) and Jbeta (13) primers were used in the PCR. Sequencing used immunoSEQ multiplex PCR; TCRdb keeps in-frame clones, though not all of them. This table has roughly 59,000 clones, 60% to 70% appearing once. The chain combines TRBV19 with TRBJ2-6; 7 bases agree with TRBD2. The receptor was derived from a man between 35 and 55 years old in good health and CMV-seropositive. Sequencing was performed on PBMCs. CDR3 nucleotide sequence: TGTGCCAGTAGTAGCGGGGGTTTCACTGGGGCCAACGTCCTGACTTTC. It encodes CASSSGGFTGANVLTF.